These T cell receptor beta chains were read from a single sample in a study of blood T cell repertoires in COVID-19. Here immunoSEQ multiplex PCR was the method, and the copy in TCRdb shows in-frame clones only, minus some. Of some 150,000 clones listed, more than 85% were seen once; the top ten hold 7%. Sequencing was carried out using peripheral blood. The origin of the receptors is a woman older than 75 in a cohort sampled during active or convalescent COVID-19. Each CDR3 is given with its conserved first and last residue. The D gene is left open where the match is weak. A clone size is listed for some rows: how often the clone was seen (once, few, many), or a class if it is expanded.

CASSFSTGGTYEQYF,TGTGCCAGCAGTTTCTCGACAGGGGGGACCTACGAGCAGTACTTC,TRBJ2-7,TRBV28,.,TRBD1
CASSFSRGATDTQYF,TGTGCCAGCAGCTTCTCGCGGGGGGCCACAGATACGCAGTATTTT,TRBJ2-3,TRBV7-2,.,TRBD2
CASRLAAANTGELFF,TGTGCCAGTAGATTAGCAGCGGCGAACACCGGGGAGCTGTTTTTT,TRBJ2-2,TRBV19,.,.
CASSRDITPGELFF,TGCGCCAGCAGCCGGGACATTACACCCGGGGAGCTGTTTTTT,TRBJ2-2,TRBV10-2,.,.
CASSSLVIGVDTEAFF,TGTGCCAGCAGTTCCCTGGTAATCGGTGTCGACACTGAAGCTTTCTTT,TRBJ1-1,TRBV28,few,.
CASSRGDTGELFF,TGCGCCAGCAGCAGGGGGGACACCGGGGAGCTGTTTTTT,TRBJ2-2,TRBV10-1,.,.
CASSRRGSAGELFF,TGTGCCAGCAGTCGCCGAGGATCTGCCGGGGAGCTGTTTTTT,TRBJ2-2,TRBV9,.,.
CASSFRQASGNTEAFF,TGTGCCAGCAGCTTCCGGCAGGCCAGTGGGAACACTGAAGCTTTCTTT,TRBJ1-1,TRBV7-2,.,.
CATKTGTANEKLFF,TGCGCCACAAAGACCGGGACAGCGAATGAAAAACTGTTTTTT,TRBJ1-4,TRBV5-1,few,TRBD1
CASSDFRGQPQHF,TGTGCCAGCAGTGATTTCCGGGGTCAGCCCCAGCATTTT,TRBJ1-5,TRBV25-1,.,.
CASSLEGAANYGYTF,TGTGCCAGCAGCTTAGAGGGGGCCGCTAACTATGGCTACACCTTC,TRBJ1-2,TRBV11-2,.,.
CASSSWSGSYNEQFF,TGTGCCAGCAGCTCCTGGAGCGGGAGCTACAATGAGCAGTTCTTC,TRBJ2-1,TRBV7-9,.,TRBD2
CASSSEGGYGYTF,TGCGCCAGCAGCTCCGAAGGAGGCTATGGCTACACCTTC,TRBJ1-2,TRBV5-1,.,.
CASRRQGFSGNTIYF,TGTGCCAGCAGAAGACAGGGCTTCTCTGGAAACACCATATATTTT,TRBJ1-3,TRBV6-5,.,TRBD1
CASSLLGARNEKLFF,TGTGCCAGCAGCTTATTAGGAGCCCGAAATGAAAAACTGTTTTTT,TRBJ1-4,TRBV7-8,.,.
CATSRDIRAGDSPLHF,TGTGCCACCAGCAGAGATATAAGGGCAGGGGATTCACCCCTCCACTTT,TRBJ1-6,TRBV15,.,.
CASSMGVSIGLHEKLFF,TGTGCCAGTAGTATGGGAGTTTCAATAGGTCTTCATGAAAAACTGTTTTTT,TRBJ1-4,TRBV19,.,.
CATSRPPGQGSSRAYNEQFF,TGTGCCACCAGCCGACCTCCGGGACAGGGGTCCTCTAGAGCCTACAATGAGCAGTTCTTC,TRBJ2-1,TRBV15,.,TRBD1
CASSEAGFGQPQHF,TGCGCCAGCAGCGAAGCAGGGTTTGGTCAGCCCCAGCATTTT,TRBJ1-5,TRBV4-1,.,.
CASSTGNYKKLFF,TGTGCCAGCAGCACCGGGAACTACAAAAAACTGTTTTTT,TRBJ1-4,TRBV7-9,.,.
CATSRDHNGLPLTF,TGTGCCACCAGCAGAGATCATAACGGACTCCCCCTCACCTTC,TRBJ1-2,TRBV15,.,.
CASSQGGGMREKLFF,TGTGCCAGCAGCCAAGGCGGGGGGATGCGCGAAAAACTGTTTTTT,TRBJ1-4,TRBV14,.,.
CASSPPGQGIANEKLFF,TGTGCCAGCTCACCACCGGGGCAGGGGATAGCTAATGAAAAACTGTTTTTT,TRBJ1-4,TRBV18,once,.
CASSLDRASNYGYTF,TGTGCCAGCAGCTTGGACAGGGCTTCTAACTATGGCTACACCTTC,TRBJ1-2,TRBV5-8,.,.
CASIPGQGNYGYTF,TGTGCCAGCATCCCGGGACAGGGGAACTATGGCTACACCTTC,TRBJ1-2,TRBV28,few,TRBD1
CASSLQRVSYNEQFF,TGTGCCAGCAGTTTACAACGGGTCTCCTACAATGAGCAGTTCTTC,TRBJ2-1,TRBV27,.,.
CASSSGLAEVETQYF,TGTGCCAGCAGCTCAGGACTAGCGGAAGTTGAGACCCAGTACTTC,TRBJ2-5,TRBV5-4,.,TRBD2
CASSRDTYEQYF,TGTGCCAGCAGCCGGGACACCTACGAGCAGTACTTC,TRBJ2-7,TRBV11-3,few,.
CASSSLYGYTF,TGTGCCAGCAGCTCCCTCTATGGCTACACCTTC,TRBJ1-2,TRBV7-2,.,.
CASSGQLGLGGYTF,TGTGCCAGCAGCGGACAGTTGGGGCTGGGGGGCTACACCTTC,TRBJ1-2,TRBV11-3,once,.
CSVGRVAGGNTGELFF,TGCAGCGTAGGGAGAGTAGCGGGGGGGAACACCGGGGAGCTGTTTTTT,TRBJ2-2,TRBV29-1,.,TRBD2
CASSLVGTGISYEQYF,TGTGCCAGCAGCTTGGTAGGGACTGGGATCTCCTACGAGCAGTACTTC,TRBJ2-7,TRBV5-6,.,.